Listed here are 22 T cell receptor beta chains from one sample, sequenced in a study of identical twins. TCRdb re-derived calls from the 5' RACE reads in MiXCR, one entry per CDR3 protein. This sample has roughly 350,000 distinct CDR3 sequences; 8.5% to 10% occur once, and the top ten carry 8.5% to 10%. Sequencing was done on a sample of naive T cells sorted from blood. The receptors shown here come from a woman in her 50s in good health.

There are a few counts of this clonotype. The genes are TRBV6-1 and TRBJ2-1; 8 bases fit TRBD2. Germline V gene sequence: CDR1 MNHNS, CDR2 SASEGT. The V gene end was trimmed by 10 bases and the J gene end by 12 bases; junction bases not matched to a gene: 8. The CDR3 spans 11 residues. CDR3 bases: TGTGCCACCGCGGGGGGCGGGGGGCAGTTCTTC. Amino acid sequence: CATAGGGGQFF.

The chain recombines TRBV12-3 or TRBV12-4 with TRBJ2-1; D remains unclear. Trimming removed 3 bases from V and 3 bases from J, with 6 bases in between. The CDR3 spans 13 residues. CDR3: CASSLKSYNEQFF. CDR3 nucleotides: TGTGCCAGCAGTTTGAAAAGCTACAATGAGCAGTTCTTC.

This clonotype occurred many times. The genes are TRBV7-8 and TRBJ2-1, with a weak D call TRBD2 (8 bases). The ends were cut back, 5 bases at V and 5 bases at J, with 16 bases in the middle. The CDR3 is 15 amino acids. Germline-derived CDR1 and CDR2 are SGHVS and FQNEAQ. As DNA, the CDR3 is TGTGCCAGCAGCCTACAGGGGACTAGGAACAATGAGCAGTTCTTC. Protein: CASSLQGTRNNEQFF.

CDR3 protein: CASSELRHSNYGYTF. The CDR3 DNA is TGCGCCAGCAGTGAACTCCGGCACTCTAACTATGGCTACACCTTC. The chain carries TRBV10-2 and TRBJ1-2; D unclear. Germline CDR1 WSHSY, CDR2 SAAADI. The germline V and J ends were trimmed by 3 bases and 0 bases, with 11 bases remaining between them. CDR3 length: 15 amino acids.

The chain joins TRBV2 to TRBJ1-1; the match to TRBD1 covers 8 bases. This CDR3 contains 15 residues. The V gene end was trimmed by 4 bases and the J gene end by 5 bases; junction bases not matched to a gene: 9. CDR1 and CDR2 from the germline V gene are SNHLY and FYNNEI. This chain's CDR3 is CASSADRGLGTEAFF. CDR3 nucleotides: TGTGCCAGCAGTGCCGACAGGGGTTTGGGGACTGAAGCTTTCTTT.

V gene TRBV5-1 combines with J gene TRBJ1-4; 7 nucleotides match TRBD1. With 7 bases clipped from V and 3 bases from J, the junction kept 9 bases outside the gene matches. CDR1 and CDR2 (germline): SGHRS, YFSETQ. The CDR3 has 15 amino acids. The CDR3 loop reads CASGTGVPANEKLFF. CDR3 bases: TGCGCCAGCGGCACAGGGGTACCGGCTAATGAAAAACTGTTTTTT.

The chain carries TRBV10-1 and TRBJ2-5; the D is unclear. Germline lookup yields CDR1 WNHNN and CDR2 SYGVQD (reference sequence). V lost 7 bases and J lost 9, with 18 bases in between. The CDR3 length is 13 residues. The CDR3 coding sequence is TGCGCCAGCAACCGGGCCCCCGGAGCGCCCCAGTACTTC. Residues: CASNRAPGAPQYF.

This clonotype was counted ten times or more. This sequence joins TRBV29-1 and TRBJ1-2; no clear D. The CDR3 runs 12 residues. Germline CDR1 is SQVTM and CDR2 is ANQGSEA. The germline V and J ends were trimmed by 7 bases and 7 bases, with 16 bases remaining between them. The CDR3 coding sequence is TGCAGCGCTGTGGAGGGCTTGGGTGGCTACACCTTC. It translates to CSAVEGLGGYTF.

This clonotype was detected ten times or more. The V and J genes are TRBV2 and TRBJ2-5; possibly TRBD1 for D (6 bases). Germline V lookup: CDR1 SNHLY, CDR2 FYNNEI. V lost 6 bases to trimming and J lost 1 base, with 9 bases between them. The CDR3 loop spans 13 amino acids. CDR3 nucleotides: TGTGCCAGCAGCGAGGACAGCCAAGAGACCCAGTACTTC. Its translation is CASSEDSQETQYF.

V is TRBV5-1 and J is TRBJ2-3, with 8 bases lining up with TRBD2. Germline values: CDR1 SGHRS, CDR2 YFSETQ. This CDR3 spans 17 amino acids. J gave up 0 bases and V 0 bases, and 6 bases lay outside the gene matches. The CDR3 nucleotides are TGCGCCAGCAGCTTGGGGACACTAGCGGACAGCACAGATACGCAGTATTTT. This encodes CASSLGTLADSTDTQYF. Based on the CDR3 plus reference TRBV5-1 and TRBJ2-3, the full variable domain is KAGVTQTPRYLIKTRGQQVTLSCSPISGHRSVSWYQQTPGQGLQFLFEYFSETQRNKGNFPGRFSGRQFSNSRSEMNVSTLELGDSALYLCASSLGTLADSTDTQYFGPGTRLTVL.

This clonotype was counted between two and nine times. The chain is built from TRBV18 and TRBJ2-3; TRBD2 matches at 7 bases. The CDR3 is 14 residues long. The trim removed 2 bases at V and 6 bases at J, leaving 5 bases unmatched. The germline gives CDR1 KGHSH, CDR2 LQKENI. The CDR3 region has the DNA TGTGCCAGCTCACCAGCGGGGGTACGGGATACGCAGTATTTT. As protein: CASSPAGVRDTQYF. Variable domain in full (rest from reference TRBV18 and TRBJ2-3): NAGVMQNPRHLVRRRGQEARLRCSPMKGHSHVYWYRQLPEEGLKFMVYLQKENIIDESGMPKERFSAEFPKEGPSILRIQQVVRGDSAAYFCASSPAGVRDTQYFGPGTRLTVL.

This clonotype has only a few counts. The CDR3 DNA reads as TGTGCCACCAGTGATACAGGACAGGGTACTCAGCCCCAGCATTTT. Translation: CATSDTGQGTQPQHF. The V and J genes are TRBV24-1 and TRBJ1-5, with 8 nucleotides matching TRBD1. Germline V gene sequence: CDR1 KGHDR, CDR2 SFDVKD. The length of the CDR3 is 15 residues. Trimming at V came to 3 bases and at J to 6 bases, leaving 6 bases not matched to a gene.

This clonotype was seen a handful of times. The rearrangement uses TRBV20-1 and TRBJ2-7; 15 bases agree with TRBD2. Germline V gives CDR1 DFQATT, CDR2 SNEGSKA (reference sequence). The CDR3 runs 20 residues. V gave up 3 bases and J gave up 0 bases; unmatched junction bases: 15. The CDR3 reads CSASFLAGTSGRYSSYEQYF. In nucleotides, the CDR3 is TGCAGTGCTAGTTTCTTAGCGGGGACTAGCGGGAGGTACAGCTCCTACGAGCAGTACTTC.

In its sample, this clonotype was seen a few times. The rearrangement joins TRBV19 to TRBJ2-2, with a possible D match to TRBD1 (5 bases). This CDR3 region has 14 residues. Germline CDR1 and CDR2: LNHDA and SQIVND (reference sequence). V was pared by 7 bases and J by 1 base, with 10 bases between. CDR3 nucleotide sequence: TGTGCCAGTAAACAGACAGAGAACACCGGGGAGCTGTTTTTT. Translating it yields CASKQTENTGELFF.

This clonotype was detected a few times. This chain links TRBV6-5 with TRBJ2-5; 12 nucleotides line up with TRBD2. Germline V gene data show CDR1 as MNHEY and CDR2 as SVGAGI. This CDR3 region has 15 residues. V shed 6 bases and J 1 base; nucleotides not matched to a gene: 3. For the CDR3, the DNA is TGTGCCAGCAGCCTAGCGGGAGGGCCCCAAGAGACCCAGTACTTC. Translation: CASSLAGGPQETQYF.

This clonotype was picked up many times. The rearrangement joins TRBV28 to TRBJ2-1; no firm D call. The CDR3 length is 11 residues. Trimming took off 4 bases at V and 8 bases at J, with 6 bases between the two ends. CDR1 MDHEN and CDR2 SYDVKM come from the germline V gene. CDR3 coding DNA: TGTGCCAGCAGTTCTTTACATGAGCAGTTCTTC. This sequence encodes CASSSLHEQFF.

V and J are TRBV11-3 and TRBJ2-5, with 13 bases lining up with TRBD2. V lost 4 bases and J lost 4; bases outside the gene matches: 6. Germline V gene lookup returns CDR1 SGHNT and CDR2 YENEEA. The CDR3 has 16 amino acids. This CDR3 is CASSYRLAGGGETQYF. The CDR3, as DNA: TGTGCCAGCAGCTATCGACTAGCGGGAGGCGGAGAGACCCAGTACTTC.

This clonotype was recorded a few times. This rearrangement joins TRBV12-3 or TRBV12-4 to TRBJ2-6; no clear D gene. This CDR3 comprises 15 residues. Trimming pared 2 bases from V and 2 bases from J, leaving 7 bases between. The CDR3 is CASSLRGTGANVLTF. The CDR3 DNA is TGTGCCAGCAGTTTAAGAGGCACTGGGGCCAACGTCCTGACTTTC.

This clonotype was seen ten or more times. The J gene is TRBJ2-2, the V gene TRBV5-1; TRBD2 matches at 7 bases. V lost 0 bases and J lost 7; bases outside the gene matches: 6. Germline V gene data show CDR1 as SGHRS and CDR2 as YFSETQ. The CDR3 loop spans 15 amino acids. CDR3 region: CASSLEASGIGELFF. The CDR3 DNA follows: TGCGCCAGCAGCTTGGAGGCTAGCGGTATCGGGGAGCTGTTTTTT.

This clonotype was observed a handful of times. V usage is TRBV24-1 and J usage is TRBJ2-3; 7 positions match TRBD1. Germline-derived CDR1 and CDR2 are KGHDR and SFDVKD. The CDR3 extends over 16 amino acids. Trimming cost V 4 bases and J 0 bases; bases outside gene matches: 6. CDR3 in DNA: TGTGCCACCAGTGAGCCACGACAGGGTAGCACAGATACGCAGTATTTT. Its protein product is CATSEPRQGSTDTQYF.

The V and J genes are TRBV27 and TRBJ2-3, with unresolved D. Germline V gene sequence: CDR1 MNHEY, CDR2 SMNVEV (reference sequence). This CDR3 has 13 residues. V was shortened by 3 bases and J by 12 bases, with 16 bases between the two germline ends. For the CDR3, the DNA is TGTGCCAGCAGTTTCACGCCCGGGTATGGCCAGTATTTT. This gives the protein CASSFTPGYGQYF.

This clonotype has only a few counts. V gene TRBV18 combines with J gene TRBJ2-7; perhaps D is TRBD1 or TRBD2 (5 bases each). The V end lost 5 bases, the J end lost 2 bases, and 19 bases lay between the germline ends. This CDR3 contains 16 residues. In germline, CDR1 is KGHSH, CDR2 LQKENI. The CDR3 is CASSTRDGLRPYEQYF. The CDR3 DNA reads as TGTGCCAGCTCAACACGGGACGGGCTCCGACCCTACGAGCAGTACTTC.